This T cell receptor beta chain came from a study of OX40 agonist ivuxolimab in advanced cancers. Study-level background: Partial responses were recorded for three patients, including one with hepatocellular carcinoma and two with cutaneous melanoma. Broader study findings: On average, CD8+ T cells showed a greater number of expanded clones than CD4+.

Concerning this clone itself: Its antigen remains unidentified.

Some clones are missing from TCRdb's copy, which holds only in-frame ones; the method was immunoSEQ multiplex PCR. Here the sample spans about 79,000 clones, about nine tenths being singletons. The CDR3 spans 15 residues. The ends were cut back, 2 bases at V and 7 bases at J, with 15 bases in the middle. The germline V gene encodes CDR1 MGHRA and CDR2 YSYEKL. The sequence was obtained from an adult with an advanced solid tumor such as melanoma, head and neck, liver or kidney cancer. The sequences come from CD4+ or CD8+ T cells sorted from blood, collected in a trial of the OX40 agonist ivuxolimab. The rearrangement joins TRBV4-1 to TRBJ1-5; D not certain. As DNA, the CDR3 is TGCGCCAGCAGCCAATATGGGGTGGCTCGCCAGCCCCAGCATTTT. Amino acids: CASSQYGVARQPQHF.